Following are 3 T cell receptor beta chains from one sample sequenced in a study of cytomegalovirus exposure and HLA in healthy donors. Researchers ran the PCR with 60 Vbeta and 13 Jbeta primers. The data were produced by immunoSEQ multiplex PCR, yet TCRdb's version contains in-frame clones alone and is incomplete. The sample holds about 170,000 clones, around 85% seen once. The sequencing sample was made of PBMCs. These receptors all stem from a boy between 2 and 10 years old in good health and CMV-seronegative.

V gene TRBV11-2 combines with J gene TRBJ2-3; TRBD2 might be the D (5 bases). Germline loops: CDR1 SGHAT, CDR2 FQNNGV. The CDR3 is 15 amino acids. V was pared by 1 base and J by 4 bases, with 12 bases between. In DNA form, the CDR3 reads TGTGCCAGCAGCTTAGTAGGGAGTTTCCCAGATACGCAGTATTTT. It codes for CASSLVGSFPDTQYF.

V and J are TRBV7-9 and TRBJ2-3; TRBD2 agrees at 13 bases. The CDR3 covers 15 residues. Germline V CDR1 and CDR2: SEHNR, FQNEAQ (reference sequence). The junction had 4 bases not matched to a gene; V was cut back by 6 bases and J by 4 bases. This chain's CDR3 is CASRGTSGRADTQYF. The CDR3 DNA reads TGTGCCAGCAGAGGAACTAGCGGGAGGGCAGATACGCAGTATTTT.

This chain connects TRBV4-2 to TRBJ2-1, with D possibly TRBD2 on 6 matching bases. The V gene lost 0 bases and the J gene lost 10 bases, with 13 bases spanning the gap. This CDR3 contains 14 residues. The V gene's germline CDR1 is LGHNA and CDR2 YNFKEQ. The CDR3 region is CASSQEGLGKEQFF. In nucleotides, the CDR3 is TGTGCCAGCAGCCAAGAGGGACTGGGCAAAGAGCAGTTCTTC.